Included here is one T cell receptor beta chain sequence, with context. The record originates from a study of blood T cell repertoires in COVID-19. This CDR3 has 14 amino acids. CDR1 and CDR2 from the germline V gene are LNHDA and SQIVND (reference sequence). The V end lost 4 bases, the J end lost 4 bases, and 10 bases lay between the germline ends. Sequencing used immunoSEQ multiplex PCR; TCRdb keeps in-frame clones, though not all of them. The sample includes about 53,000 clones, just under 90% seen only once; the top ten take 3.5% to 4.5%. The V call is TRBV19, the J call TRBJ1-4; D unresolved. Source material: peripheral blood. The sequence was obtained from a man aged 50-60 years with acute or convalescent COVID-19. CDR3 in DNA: TGTGCCAGTAGTACAGGTCAAGGTAATGAAAAACTGTTTTTT. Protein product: CASSTGQGNEKLFF.